The sequence of this T cell receptor (beta chain) was determined in a study of shared T cell receptors in the human thymus. Remarks on this clone: Compared with germline, one end of the junction differs, possibly owing to a read error.

Libraries were prepared by immunoSEQ multiplex PCR; TCRdb keeps only in-frame clonotypes and omits some of them. The repertoire consists of 700,000 to 750,000 clones, with 70% to 90% occurring once and the leading ten covering roughly 0.01%. The CDR3 consists of 18 residues. Germline-derived CDR1 and CDR2 are MNHNS and SASEGT. The sample also formed part of further work on human thymus T cells. From that paper: Thymic and blood repertoires appeared to show biased V and J gene usage.

The V and J genes are TRBV6-1 and TRBJ1-1; the match to TRBD1 covers 8 bases. The TCR comes from a girl under two years old with a congenital heart defect. Sequencing input: thymocytes. The CDR3 region has the DNA TGTGCCACCAGTAAAGCCGGGACAGGACTAAGGGCGAACACTGAAGCTTTCTTT. It yields the protein CATSKAGTGLRANTEAFF.